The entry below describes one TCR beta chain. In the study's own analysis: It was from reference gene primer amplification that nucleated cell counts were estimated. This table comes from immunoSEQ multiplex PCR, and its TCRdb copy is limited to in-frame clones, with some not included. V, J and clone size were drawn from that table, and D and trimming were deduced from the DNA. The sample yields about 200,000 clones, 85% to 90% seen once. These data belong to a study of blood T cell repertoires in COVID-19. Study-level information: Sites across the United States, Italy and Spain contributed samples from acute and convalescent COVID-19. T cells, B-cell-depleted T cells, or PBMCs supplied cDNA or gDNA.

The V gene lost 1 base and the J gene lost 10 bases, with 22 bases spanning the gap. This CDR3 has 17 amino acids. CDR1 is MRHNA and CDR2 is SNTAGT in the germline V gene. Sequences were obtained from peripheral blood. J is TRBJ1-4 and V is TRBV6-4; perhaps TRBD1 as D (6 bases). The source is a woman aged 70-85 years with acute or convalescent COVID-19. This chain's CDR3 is CASSDCGGARVLRKLFF. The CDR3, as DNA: TGTGCCAGCAGTGACTGCGGGGGGGCTCGTGTTTTAAGAAAACTGTTTTTT.